The rows below give T cell receptor beta chains drawn from one sample of a study of response to subunit inactivated influenza vaccine. Via MiXCR, TCRdb re-called the RT-PCR reads, giving one row per CDR3 protein. The table includes 400,000 to 650,000 distinct CDR3 sequences, roughly 7.9% detected once. This specimen consisted of PBMCs from blood, obtained about 24 months after vaccination. The receptors originated from a man aged 50-75 years who received an inactivated influenza vaccine. CDR3s include the opening cysteine and the closing phenylalanine or tryptophan. A D gene is named only where the DNA matches it firmly. The size of a clone is reported for some rows only, either as once, few or many, or as a class for expanded clones.

V: TRBV6-6
D: NA
size: few
J: TRBJ2-1
CDR3: CASSYLYNEQFF
DNA: TGTGCCAGCAGTTACTTGTACAATGAGCAGTTCTTC

V: TRBV4-3
D: TRBD2
size: NA
J: TRBJ2-3
CDR3: CASSQAPLAGAGKSTDTQYF
DNA: TGCGCCAGCAGCCAAGCCCCCCTAGCGGGAGCCGGGAAGAGCACAGATACGCAGTATTTT

V: TRBV29-1
D: NA
size: few
J: TRBJ1-1
CDR3: CSVVRQSDTEAFF
DNA: TGCAGCGTTGTTCGACAGTCGGACACTGAAGCTTTCTTT

V: TRBV27
D: TRBD2
size: NA
J: TRBJ2-1
CDR3: CASTPLAGSSYNEQFF
DNA: TGTGCCAGCACCCCGTTAGCGGGGAGCTCCTACAATGAGCAGTTCTTC

V: TRBV4-2
D: NA
size: many
J: TRBJ1-4
CDR3: CASKGQASEKLFF
DNA: TGTGCCAGCAAGGGCCAGGCCTCTGAAAAACTGTTTTTT

V: TRBV21-1
D: NA
size: few
J: TRBJ1-5
CDR3: CASSSRDRGRDNQPQHF
DNA: TGTGCCAGCAGCAGCCGGGACAGGGGGCGAGACAATCAGCCCCAGCATTTT

V: TRBV9
D: TRBD2
size: few
J: TRBJ2-1
CDR3: CASSVETSGSSYNEQFF
DNA: TGTGCCAGCAGCGTAGAAACTAGCGGGAGCTCCTACAATGAGCAGTTCTTC

V: TRBV12-3/TRBV12-4
D: NA
size: many
J: TRBJ2-5
CDR3: CASSFSPLRGGETQYF
DNA: TGTGCCAGCAGTTTCTCCCCCTTGAGGGGAGGAGAGACCCAGTACTTC

V: TRBV5-1
D: TRBD2
size: NA
J: TRBJ2-7
CDR3: CASSLAPGRHSYEQYF
DNA: TGCGCCAGCAGCTTGGCCCCCGGGAGGCACTCTTACGAGCAGTACTTC

V: TRBV6-2/TRBV6-3
D: NA
size: many
J: TRBJ2-5
CDR3: CVRGSQETQYF
DNA: TGTGTCCGTGGTAGCCAAGAGACCCAGTACTTC

V: TRBV6-5
D: TRBD1
size: few
J: TRBJ2-3
CDR3: CASSYSDRAGDTQYF
DNA: TGTGCCAGCAGTTACTCGGACAGGGCGGGAGATACGCAGTATTTT

V: TRBV11-2
D: NA
size: many
J: TRBJ2-6
CDR3: CASSGRSGANVLTF
DNA: TGTGCCAGCAGCGGACGGTCTGGGGCCAACGTCCTGACTTTC

V: TRBV12-3/TRBV12-4
D: TRBD1
size: many
J: TRBJ1-5
CDR3: CASSLATGIYSNQPQHF
DNA: TGTGCCAGCAGTTTAGCGACAGGGATTTATAGCAATCAGCCCCAGCATTTT

V: TRBV6-1
D: NA
size: many
J: TRBJ2-1
CDR3: CASTNSGEQFF
DNA: TGTGCCAGCACCAACAGCGGTGAGCAGTTCTTC

V: TRBV7-2
D: NA
size: NA
J: TRBJ1-2
CDR3: CASSLPGAPHGYTF
DNA: TGTGCCAGCAGCTTGCCAGGGGCTCCTCATGGCTACACCTTC

V: TRBV5-1
D: NA
size: NA
J: TRBJ2-1
CDR3: CASSSEGPYNEQFF
DNA: TGCGCCAGCAGCTCGGAGGGGCCTTACAATGAGCAGTTCTTC

V: TRBV29-1
D: TRBD2
size: many
J: TRBJ2-3
CDR3: CSVDLISGRPDTQYF
DNA: TGCAGCGTTGATTTGATTAGCGGGAGACCAGATACGCAGTATTTT

V: TRBV5-1
D: NA
size: NA
J: TRBJ2-2
CDR3: CASSLYEVRSTGELFF
DNA: TGCGCCAGCAGCTTGTATGAGGTCAGATCCACCGGGGAGCTGTTTTTT

V: TRBV5-5
D: NA
size: NA
J: TRBJ1-1
CDR3: CASSPGLLSEAFF
DNA: TGTGCCAGCAGCCCAGGGCTCCTGAGTGAAGCTTTCTTT

V: TRBV20-1
D: NA
size: many
J: TRBJ2-1
CDR3: CSELRSGGNEQFF
DNA: TGCAGTGAATTGAGGAGCGGCGGCAATGAGCAGTTCTTC

V: TRBV13
D: TRBD1
size: few
J: TRBJ1-1
CDR3: CASSRPDRTEAFF
DNA: TGTGCCAGCAGCCGCCCGGACAGGACTGAAGCTTTCTTT

V: TRBV23-1
D: NA
size: few
J: TRBJ2-5
CDR3: CASRTGLQETQYF
DNA: TGCGCCAGCAGGACAGGCCTCCAAGAGACCCAGTACTTC

V: TRBV12-3/TRBV12-4
D: NA
size: NA
J: TRBJ2-1
CDR3: CASSLPGVGYNEQFF
DNA: TGTGCCAGCAGTTTGCCGGGAGTGGGCTACAATGAGCAGTTCTTC

V: TRBV4-3
D: NA
size: few
J: TRBJ2-2
CDR3: CASSQELSGVTGNTGELFF
DNA: TGCGCCAGCAGCCAAGAGTTGAGTGGGGTGACGGGGAACACCGGGGAGCTGTTTTTT

V: TRBV5-5
D: NA
size: few
J: TRBJ2-5
CDR3: CASSLPHSASAFF
DNA: TGTGCCAGCAGCTTGCCTCACTCTGCGTCGGCATTCTTC

V: TRBV6-2/TRBV6-3
D: TRBD1
size: NA
J: TRBJ1-5
CDR3: CASSYGTVSYQPQHF
DNA: TGTGCCAGCAGTTACGGGACAGTAAGTTATCAGCCCCAGCATTTT

V: TRBV4-3
D: TRBD2
size: few
J: TRBJ2-3
CDR3: CASSQVGRLAPTDTQYF
DNA: TGCGCCAGCAGCCAAGTGGGGCGACTAGCGCCCACAGATACGCAGTATTTT

V: TRBV25-1
D: NA
size: NA
J: TRBJ2-7
CDR3: CASSEYRVHRYEQYF
DNA: TGTGCCAGCAGTGAATATCGGGTACATAGGTACGAGCAGTACTTC

V: TRBV6-1
D: TRBD1
size: few
J: TRBJ1-5
CDR3: CASSTGQGFNQPQHF
DNA: TGTGCCAGCAGTACAGGACAGGGGTTCAATCAGCCCCAGCATTTT

V: TRBV5-5
D: NA
size: NA
J: TRBJ1-1
CDR3: CASSIGPEAFF
DNA: TGTGCCAGCAGTATCGGTCCTGAAGCTTTCTTT

V: TRBV10-3
D: NA
size: many
J: TRBJ2-6
CDR3: CAISDPLSGANVLTF
DNA: TGTGCCATCAGTGACCCCCTCTCTGGGGCCAACGTCCTGACTTTC

V: TRBV2
D: TRBD2
size: few
J: TRBJ2-2
CDR3: CASSQRTSGGELFF
DNA: TGTGCCAGCAGCCAAAGGACTAGCGGCGGGGAGCTGTTTTTT

V: TRBV15
D: NA
size: few
J: TRBJ2-4
CDR3: CATSRDNPMTWEFGRGSKNIQYF
DNA: TGTGCCACCAGCAGAGATAATCCCATGACGTGGGAGTTTGGTCGCGGGTCCAAAAACATTCAGTACTTC

V: TRBV4-3
D: TRBD2
size: many
J: TRBJ2-7
CDR3: CASSQGTSSEQYF
DNA: TGCGCCAGCAGCCAGGGGACTAGTTCCGAGCAGTACTTC

V: TRBV12-3/TRBV12-4
D: TRBD2
size: NA
J: TRBJ2-3
CDR3: CASSPTSGRITDTQYF
DNA: TGTGCCAGCTCGCCGACTAGCGGGAGAATAACAGATACGCAGTATTTT

V: TRBV25-1
D: NA
size: many
J: TRBJ2-5
CDR3: CASSDFSETQYF
DNA: TGTGCCAGCAGTGATTTTAGTGAGACCCAGTACTTC

V: TRBV7-2
D: TRBD2
size: many
J: TRBJ2-7
CDR3: CASSLLPSGGYEQYF
DNA: TGTGCCAGCAGCTTACTTCCTAGCGGGGGCTACGAGCAGTACTTC

V: TRBV5-1
D: NA
size: NA
J: TRBJ2-3
CDR3: CASRESDNTDTQYF
DNA: TGCGCCAGCAGGGAGTCGGACAACACAGATACGCAGTATTTT

V: TRBV12-3/TRBV12-4
D: NA
size: few
J: TRBJ1-2
CDR3: CASAPSANSAYGYTF
DNA: TGTGCCAGCGCCCCTTCGGCGAACAGCGCGTATGGCTACACCTTC

V: TRBV28
D: NA
size: NA
J: TRBJ2-4
CDR3: CASNGHAQAKNIQYF
DNA: TGTGCCAGCAACGGCCACGCACAAGCCAAAAACATTCAGTACTTC

V: TRBV10-3
D: NA
size: few
J: TRBJ1-2
CDR3: CAISDGPYGYTF
DNA: TGTGCCATCAGTGATGGACCGTATGGCTACACCTTC

V: TRBV12-3/TRBV12-4
D: TRBD1
size: many
J: TRBJ2-7
CDR3: CASRQGTHDEQYF
DNA: TGTGCCAGCCGACAGGGAACCCACGACGAGCAGTACTTC

V: TRBV4-3
D: NA
size: many
J: TRBJ1-6
CDR3: CASSQVTGRSSPLHF
DNA: TGCGCCAGCAGCCAAGTTACAGGGAGGAGTTCACCCCTCCACTTT

V: TRBV6-1
D: NA
size: NA
J: TRBJ2-2
CDR3: CASRSSQVGELFF
DNA: TGTGCCAGCAGAAGTAGCCAGGTCGGGGAGCTGTTTTTT

V: TRBV12-3/TRBV12-4
D: NA
size: few
J: TRBJ2-1
CDR3: CASSRKGLGSMHEQFF
DNA: TGTGCCAGCAGTCGAAAAGGCCTGGGGTCGATGCATGAGCAGTTCTTC

V: TRBV5-1
D: NA
size: many
J: TRBJ1-1
CDR3: CASSLDSGFTEAFF
DNA: TGCGCCAGCAGCTTGGACTCAGGGTTCACTGAAGCTTTCTTT

V: TRBV9
D: TRBD1
size: many
J: TRBJ1-2
CDR3: CASTPTTGRGLSGYTF
DNA: TGTGCCAGCACCCCTACTACGGGCAGGGGGCTTTCTGGCTACACCTTC

V: TRBV4-3
D: NA
size: NA
J: TRBJ1-3
CDR3: CASSQAAGGNTIYF
DNA: TGCGCCAGCAGCCAAGCGGCGGGTGGAAACACCATATATTTT

V: TRBV28
D: NA
size: NA
J: TRBJ1-1
CDR3: CASRTVSNTEAFF
DNA: TGTGCCAGCAGGACGGTATCGAACACTGAAGCTTTCTTT

V: TRBV16
D: NA
size: few
J: TRBJ2-7
CDR3: CASRLDSSYEQYF
DNA: TGTGCCAGCAGATTGGACAGCTCCTACGAGCAGTACTTC